The 17 T cell receptor beta chains below all came from one sample that was sequenced in a study of blood T cell repertoires in COVID-19. The data were produced by immunoSEQ multiplex PCR, yet TCRdb's version contains in-frame clones alone and is incomplete. The sample has 130,000 to 150,000 clones; roughly 90% are singletons. The sequencing sample was made of PBMCs or T cells enriched from blood (not recorded which). The receptors stem from a woman aged 25 to 39 with acute COVID-19.

The chain links TRBV11-3 to TRBJ2-1, with 11 bases that match TRBD1. The germline V gene has CDR1 SGHNT and CDR2 YENEEA. The CDR3 loop spans 16 amino acids. With 1 base clipped from V and 2 bases from J, the junction kept 1 base outside the gene matches. CDR3 DNA: TGTGCCAGCAGCTTAGGGACAGGGGGCACCTACAATGAGCAGTTCTTC. It encodes CASSLGTGGTYNEQFF.

The chain uses TRBV19 and TRBJ1-2; TRBD1 might be the D (5 bases). The germline V gene has CDR1 LNHDA and CDR2 SQIVND (reference sequence). The CDR3 runs 12 residues. V was clipped by 9 bases and J by 13 bases, with 21 bases between them. The CDR3 loop is CASALNLRDFTF. CDR3 sequence (DNA): TGTGCCAGCGCCTTGAACCTCAGGGATTTCACCTTC.

The gene calls are TRBV30 and TRBJ2-7; possible D gene TRBD2, 5 bases. The germline V and J ends were trimmed by 0 bases and 5 bases, with 8 bases remaining between them. This CDR3 comprises 12 residues. Germline values: CDR1 GTSNPN, CDR2 SVGIG (reference sequence). The CDR3 loop is CAWSVNGNEQYF. CDR3 in DNA: TGTGCCTGGAGTGTAAACGGGAACGAGCAGTACTTC.

V usage is TRBV5-1 and J usage is TRBJ1-2; 8 nucleotides line up with TRBD1. After removal of 3 bases from V and 0 bases from J, the junction contained 4 bases not matched to a gene. The CDR3 is 15 residues long. CDR1 SGHRS and CDR2 YFSETQ come from the germline V gene. The CDR3, as DNA: TGCGCCAGCAGCTCTTACAGGGGGGCTAACTATGGCTACACCTTC. Protein sequence: CASSSYRGANYGYTF. Drawing the rest from reference TRBV5-1 and TRBJ1-2, the complete variable domain is KAGVTQTPRYLIKTRGQQVTLSCSPISGHRSVSWYQQTPGQGLQFLFEYFSETQRNKGNFPGRFSGRQFSNSRSEMNVSTLELGDSALYLCASSSYRGANYGYTFGSGTRLTVV.

The chain uses TRBV9 and TRBJ2-2; D perhaps matches TRBD2 (5 bases). The CDR3 contains 14 residues. V was shortened by 8 bases and J by 1 base, with 12 bases between the two germline ends. Germline values: CDR1 SGDLS, CDR2 YYNGEE. The CDR3 nucleotides read TGTGCCAGTGAGGGAAATTGGAACACCGGGGAGCTGTTTTTT. It yields the protein CASEGNWNTGELFF.

The chain combines TRBV28 with TRBJ1-5; TRBD1 is a possible D gene (6 bases). Trimming took off 0 bases at V and 5 bases at J, with 11 bases between the two ends. The germline V gene encodes CDR1 MDHEN and CDR2 SYDVKM. The CDR3 contains 15 residues. The CDR3 loop reads CASSLWTEGDQPQHF. Written as DNA, the CDR3 is TGTGCCAGCAGTTTATGGACAGAGGGGGATCAGCCCCAGCATTTT. The variable domain in full, with the rest retrieved from reference TRBV28 and TRBJ1-5, is DVKVTQSSRYLVKRTGEKVFLECVQDMDHENMFWYRQDPGLGLRLIYFSYDVKMKEKGDIPEGYSVSREKKERFSLILESASTNQTSMYLCASSLWTEGDQPQHFGDGTRLSIL.

This sequence joins TRBV6-5 and TRBJ1-2; D may be TRBD1 (6 bases). Germline loops: CDR1 MNHEY, CDR2 SVGAGI. Trimming removed 6 bases at V and 7 bases at J, with 15 bases between. There are 13 residues in the CDR3. This CDR3 reads CASSPGQQRGYTF. CDR3 nucleotides: TGTGCCAGCAGCCCCGGACAGCAACGTGGCTACACCTTC.

The V and J genes are TRBV19 and TRBJ2-6; 14 nucleotides match TRBD2. Germline V gene sequence: CDR1 LNHDA, CDR2 SQIVND (reference sequence). The CDR3 runs 20 residues. After removal of 3 bases from V and 0 bases from J, the junction contained 7 bases not matched to a gene. The CDR3, as DNA: TGTGCCAGTAGTATCTCAGGACTAGCGGGAGGTCACTCTGGGGCCAACGTCCTGACTTTC. Residues: CASSISGLAGGHSGANVLTF.

The chain has TRBV30 and TRBJ2-7, with TRBD1 matching over 10 bases. The CDR3 is 16 residues long. Germline V lookup: CDR1 GTSNPN, CDR2 SVGIG (reference sequence). The V segment lost 2 bases and the J segment 3 bases; nucleotides outside the gene matches: 10. The CDR3 is CAWSLTGTGVFYEQYF. CDR3 sequence (DNA): TGTGCCTGGAGTTTGACCGGGACAGGGGTATTCTACGAGCAGTACTTC.

The V and J genes are TRBV25-1 and TRBJ1-2; 7 bases match TRBD1. CDR3 size: 16 residues. Trimming removed 3 bases from V and 1 base from J; junction bases left unmatched: 8. Germline CDR1 reads MGHDK; CDR2 reads SYGVNS. Here the CDR3 DNA reads TGTGCCAGCAGTGACCCTCAGGGGGGAATTAACTATGGCTACACCTTC. It translates to CASSDPQGGINYGYTF.

The chain recombines TRBV5-4 with TRBJ2-7, with TRBD2 identical over 14 bases. The CDR3 length is 17 residues. With V trimmed by 4 bases and J by 0 bases, 6 bases remained unmatched. Germline V lookup: CDR1 SGHNT, CDR2 YYREEE (reference sequence). CDR3 nucleotide sequence: TGTGCCAGCAGCCTCGGGACTAGCGGGAGTCTCTCCTACGAGCAGTACTTC. Encoded protein: CASSLGTSGSLSYEQYF.

This chain uses TRBV2 with TRBJ1-3, with 8 bases fitting TRBD1. The J segment lost 0 bases and the V segment lost 4 bases, leaving 11 bases of the junction unmatched. This CDR3 is 18 amino acids long. CDR1 SNHLY and CDR2 FYNNEI come from the germline V gene. CDR3 in DNA: TGTGCCAGCAGTGGAGGGCAGGGGGCTTGGGGCTCTGGAAACACCATATATTTT. This encodes CASSGGQGAWGSGNTIYF.

This chain links TRBV10-3 with TRBJ2-7, with 10 bases matching TRBD1. Germline V CDR1 and CDR2: ENHRY, SYGVKD. V lost 7 bases to trimming and J lost 5 bases; unmatched junction nucleotides: 5. The CDR3 extends over 13 amino acids. CDR3: CAITGTGEHEQYF. In DNA, the CDR3 is TGTGCCATCACCGGGACAGGGGAGCACGAGCAGTACTTC.

The V gene is TRBV20-1, the J gene TRBJ2-7, with 13 bases aligning to TRBD2. V shed 3 bases, J shed 1 base, and the junction held 3 bases outside the gene matches. This CDR3 is built from 15 residues. The germline gives CDR1 DFQATT, CDR2 SNEGSKA (reference sequence). The CDR3 reads CSASRGLAGSYEQYF. CDR3 nucleotides: TGCAGTGCTAGTAGGGGACTAGCGGGGTCCTACGAGCAGTACTTC.

The chain couples TRBV11-1 to TRBJ1-1; D is possibly TRBD1 (6 bases). V lost 5 bases, J lost 1 base, and 17 bases lay in between. The germline V gene encodes CDR1 SGHAT and CDR2 FQDESV (reference sequence). The CDR3 is made up of 16 amino acids. The CDR3 loop is CASSPLGALGNTEAFF. The CDR3 bases are TGTGCCAGCAGCCCCCTGGGGGCACTGGGGAACACTGAAGCTTTCTTT.

This clone was observed once. V usage is TRBV5-1 and J usage is TRBJ1-2; TRBD1 might be the D (6 bases). V dropped 4 bases and J dropped 3 bases, with 13 bases sitting between them. The CDR3 covers 14 residues. Per germline, CDR1 SGHRS and CDR2 YFSETQ. The DNA for the CDR3 is TGCGCCAGCAGCCCAGATACAGGGTACTATGGCTACACCTTC. This sequence encodes CASSPDTGYYGYTF.

This rearrangement joins TRBV6-5 to TRBJ1-6; 8 nucleotides line up with TRBD1. Germline assignment: CDR1 MNHEY and CDR2 SVGAGI. The CDR3 consists of 15 residues. Trimming removed 2 bases from V and 4 bases from J; junction bases left unmatched: 1. The CDR3 DNA follows: TGTGCCAGCAGTTACGGGACAGGTTATAATTCACCCCTCCACTTT. Protein product: CASSYGTGYNSPLHF.